One T cell receptor beta chain is described in this entry. Its antigen remains unidentified. Germline CDR1 reads SGHVS; CDR2 reads FNYEAQ. V dropped 5 bases and J dropped 5; count of bases not matched to a gene: 7. CDR3 length: 17 amino acids. These data come from a study of early T cells in non-severe SARS-CoV-2 infection. Overall study results and limits: Lookups in VDJdb leaned toward anti-spike CD8 responses and missed private and CD4 specificities.

TCRdb re-derived calls from the 5' RACE reads in MiXCR, one entry per CDR3 protein. The table lists more than 55,000 distinct CDR3 sequences, 5.9% of them singletons. The sequencing used whole blood, collected at baseline. J is TRBJ2-1 and V is TRBV7-6, with 15 bases lining up with TRBD2. The sequence was collected from an adult who was a healthcare worker with PCR-confirmed SARS-CoV-2 infection or an uninfected control (not recorded which). CDR3 residues: CASSPRTSGRADNEQFF. CDR3 DNA: TGTGCCAGCAGCCCTCGGACTAGCGGGAGGGCCGACAATGAGCAGTTCTTC. Based on the CDR3 plus reference TRBV7-6 and TRBJ2-1, the full variable domain is GAGVSQSPRYKVTKRGQDVALRCDPISGHVSLYWYRQALGQGPEFLTYFNYEAQQDKSGLPNDRFSAERPEGSISTLTIQRTEQRDSAMYRCASSPRTSGRADNEQFFGPGTRLTVL.